Sequencing of this T cell receptor (beta chain) was carried out in a study of early T cells in non-severe SARS-CoV-2 infection. Separate cDNA molecules each had unique molecular identifiers attached to them. A single record per CDR3 protein comes from TCRdb applying MiXCR to the 5' RACE reads. Of 70,000 to 75,000 distinct CDR3 sequences in the sample, 12% were seen once. The CDR3 is 13 residues long. Germline CDR1 reads SGDLS; CDR2 reads YYNGEE. Trimming removed 0 bases at V and 6 bases at J, with 8 bases between. The sample holds a few counts of this clonotype. This TCR came from an adult who was a healthcare worker with PCR-confirmed SARS-CoV-2 infection or an uninfected control (not recorded which). The chain combines TRBV9 with TRBJ2-3, with a weak D call TRBD2 (5 bases). The specimen was whole blood. CDR3 residues: CASSVVWRDTQYF. Here the CDR3 DNA reads TGTGCCAGCAGCGTAGTGTGGAGGGATACGCAGTATTTT.